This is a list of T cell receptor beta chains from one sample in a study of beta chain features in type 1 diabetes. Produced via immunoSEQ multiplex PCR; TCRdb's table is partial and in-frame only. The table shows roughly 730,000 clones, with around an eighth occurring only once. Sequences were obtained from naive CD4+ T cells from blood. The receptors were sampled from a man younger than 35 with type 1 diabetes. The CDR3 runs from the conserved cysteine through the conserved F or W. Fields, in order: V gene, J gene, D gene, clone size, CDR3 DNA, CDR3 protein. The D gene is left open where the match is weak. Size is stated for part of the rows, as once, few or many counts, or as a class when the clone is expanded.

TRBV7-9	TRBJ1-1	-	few	TGTGCCAGCAGCTCCCCTATGGGGGAGGGGGACACTGAAGCTTTCTTT	CASSSPMGEGDTEAFF
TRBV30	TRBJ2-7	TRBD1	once	TGTGCCTGGGGACGGGCAGGGGGCCACGAGCAGTACTTC	CAWGRAGGHEQYF
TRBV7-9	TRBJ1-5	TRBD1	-	TGTGCCAGCAGCCTGACAGGGACTGGCCTTTTGCCCCAGCATTTT	CASSLTGTGLLPQHF
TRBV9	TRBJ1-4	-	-	TGTGCCAGCAGCCTTACCGGCGGGGGCGATGATGAAAAACTGTTTTTT	CASSLTGGGDDEKLFF
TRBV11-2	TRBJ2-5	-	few	TGTGCCAGCAGCTTAAACCGGGACCCTACGGGGGAGACCCAGTACTTC	CASSLNRDPTGETQYF
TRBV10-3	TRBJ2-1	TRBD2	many	TGTGCCATCAGTGAGTTTGGGACTAGCGGAAATGAGCAGTTCTTC	CAISEFGTSGNEQFF
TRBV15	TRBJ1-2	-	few	TGTGCCACCAGCAGACCCCTGGGACCGGGGGGCTACACCTTC	CATSRPLGPGGYTF
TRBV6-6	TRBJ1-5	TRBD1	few	TGTGCCAGTTCAGCCGGGACAGCGTATAGCAATCAGCCCCAGCATTTT	CASSAGTAYSNQPQHF
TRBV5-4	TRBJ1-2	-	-	TGTGCCAGCAGCTTGGGTCCCAGCTACAACTATGGCTACACCTTC	CASSLGPSYNYGYTF
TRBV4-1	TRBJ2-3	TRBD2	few	TGCGCCAGCAGCCAAGTGAAGCTAGCGGGGGGCACAGATACGCAGTATTTT	CASSQVKLAGGTDTQYF
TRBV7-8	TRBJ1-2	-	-	TGTGCCAGCAGCTCCCGGACCGGGAGCTATGGCTACACCTTC	CASSSRTGSYGYTF
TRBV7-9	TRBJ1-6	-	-	TGTGCCAGCAGCTTAGGAGGGAGCTCCTATAATTCACCCCTCCACTTT	CASSLGGSSYNSPLHF
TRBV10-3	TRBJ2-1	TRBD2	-	TGTGCCATCAGAGGTAGCGGGGTGAACTCCTTTCACAATGAGCAGTTCTTC	CAIRGSGVNSFHNEQFF
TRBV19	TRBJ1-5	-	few	TGTGCCAGTAACACCGGACAGATCAATCAGCCCCAGCATTTT	CASNTGQINQPQHF
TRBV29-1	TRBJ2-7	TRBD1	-	TGCAGCGTCCGCCGACAGGGGGAACTAGGCGAGCAGTACTTC	CSVRRQGELGEQYF
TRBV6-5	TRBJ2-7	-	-	TGTGCCAGCAGTTATTCGGCCCGTTACGAGCAGTACTTC	CASSYSARYEQYF
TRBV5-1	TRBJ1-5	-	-	TGCGCCAGCAGCTTGTCAGGAGATCAGCCCCAGCATTTT	CASSLSGDQPQHF
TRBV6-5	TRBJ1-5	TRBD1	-	TGTGCCAGCAGTTACGACGGGACAGCAAATCAGCCCCAGCATTTT	CASSYDGTANQPQHF
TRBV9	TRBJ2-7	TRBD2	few	TGTGCCAGCAGCGTGGGAGGGAGAGGCTCCTACGAGCAGTACTTC	CASSVGGRGSYEQYF
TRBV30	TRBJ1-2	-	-	TGTGCCTGGAGTGTACTCACCCGGACGCCTACCTGGCGGAGTGGCTACACCTTC	CAWSVLTRTPTWRSGYTF
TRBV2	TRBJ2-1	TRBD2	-	TGTGCCAGCCCGCGAGCGGGGACGTACAATGAGCAGTTCTTC	CASPRAGTYNEQFF
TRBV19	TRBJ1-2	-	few	TGTGCCAGTAGTATTGGGGGATCGGGTAACTATGGCTACACCTTC	CASSIGGSGNYGYTF
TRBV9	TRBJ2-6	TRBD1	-	TGTGCCAGCAGCGGCGGACAGGCCACAGGGGCCAACGTCCTGACTTTC	CASSGGQATGANVLTF
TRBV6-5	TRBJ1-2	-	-	TGTGCCAGCAGTTACTCGTTCAGGGACTATGGCTACACCTTC	CASSYSFRDYGYTF
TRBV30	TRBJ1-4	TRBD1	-	TGTGCCTGGAGTTTCGGCAGGGGGAATGAAAAACTGTTTTTT	CAWSFGRGNEKLFF
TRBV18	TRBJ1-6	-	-	TGTGCCAGCTCACTGGGAGAAGGGGCCCATTCACCCCTCCACTTT	CASSLGEGAHSPLHF
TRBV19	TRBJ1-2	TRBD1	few	TGTGCCAGTAGTACGACAGGGAACTATGGCTACACCTTC	CASSTTGNYGYTF
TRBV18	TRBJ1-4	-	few	TGTGCCAGCTCACAGTCGGCCGAAGAAAAACTGTTTTTT	CASSQSAEEKLFF
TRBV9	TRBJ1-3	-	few	TGTGCCAGCAGCGTAGGCGCAGGGGAGGCTGGAAACACCATATATTTT	CASSVGAGEAGNTIYF
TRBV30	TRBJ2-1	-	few	TGTGCCTGGAGTGTGGAACGGGCTTACAATGAGCAGTTCTTC	CAWSVERAYNEQFF
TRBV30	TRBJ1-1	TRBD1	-	TGTGCCTGGAGCCGGGACAGCCTAAACACTGAAGCTTTCTTT	CAWSRDSLNTEAFF
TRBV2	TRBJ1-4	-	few	TGTGCCAGCGGCGGGGGGGAAAAACTGTTTTTT	CASGGGEKLFF
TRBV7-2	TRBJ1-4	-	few	TGTGCCAGCAGCTTATACAACGGGCGGTATGAAAAACTGTTTTTT	CASSLYNGRYEKLFF
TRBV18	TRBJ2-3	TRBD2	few	TGTGCCAGCTCACGTACTAGCGGGGGGCATGATACGCAGTATTTT	CASSRTSGGHDTQYF
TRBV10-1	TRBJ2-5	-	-	TGCGCCAGCAGTGAGTCCGTCTTGGCCCAAGAGACCCAGTACTTC	CASSESVLAQETQYF